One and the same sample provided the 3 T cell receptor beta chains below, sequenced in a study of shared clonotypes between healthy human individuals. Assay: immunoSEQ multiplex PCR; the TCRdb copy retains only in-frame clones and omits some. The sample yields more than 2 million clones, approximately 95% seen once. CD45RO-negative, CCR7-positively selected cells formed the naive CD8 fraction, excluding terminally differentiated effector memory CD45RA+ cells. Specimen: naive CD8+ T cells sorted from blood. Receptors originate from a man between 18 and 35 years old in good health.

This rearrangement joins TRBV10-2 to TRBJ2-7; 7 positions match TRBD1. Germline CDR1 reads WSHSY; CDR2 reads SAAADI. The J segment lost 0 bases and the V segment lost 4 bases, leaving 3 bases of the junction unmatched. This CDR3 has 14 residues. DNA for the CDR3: TGCGCCAGCAGTGTTCACAGGGGCTCCTACGAGCAGTACTTC. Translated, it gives CASSVHRGSYEQYF.

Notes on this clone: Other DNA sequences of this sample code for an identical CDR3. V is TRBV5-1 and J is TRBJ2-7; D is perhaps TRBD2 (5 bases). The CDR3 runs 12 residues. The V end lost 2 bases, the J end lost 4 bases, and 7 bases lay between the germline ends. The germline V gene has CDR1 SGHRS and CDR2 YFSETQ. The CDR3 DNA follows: TGCGCCAGCAGCTTCACGGGATACGAGCAGTACTTC. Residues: CASSFTGYEQYF.

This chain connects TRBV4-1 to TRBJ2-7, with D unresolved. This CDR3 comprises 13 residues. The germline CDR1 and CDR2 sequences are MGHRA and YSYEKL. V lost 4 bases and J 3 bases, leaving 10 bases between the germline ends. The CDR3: CASSRVLGYEQYF. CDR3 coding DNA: TGCGCCAGCAGCCGAGTTCTGGGCTACGAGCAGTACTTC.